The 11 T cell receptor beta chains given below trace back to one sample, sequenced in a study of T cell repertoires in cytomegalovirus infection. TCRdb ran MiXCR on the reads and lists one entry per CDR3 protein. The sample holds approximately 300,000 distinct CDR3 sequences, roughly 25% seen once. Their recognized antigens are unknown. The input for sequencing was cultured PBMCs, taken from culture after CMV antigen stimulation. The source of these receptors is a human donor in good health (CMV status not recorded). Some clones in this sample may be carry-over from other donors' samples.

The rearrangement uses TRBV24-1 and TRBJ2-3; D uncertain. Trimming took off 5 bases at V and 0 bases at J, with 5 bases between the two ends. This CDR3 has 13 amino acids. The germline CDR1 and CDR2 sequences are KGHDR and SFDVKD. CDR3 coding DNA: TGTGCCACCAGTGTTTACAGCACAGATACGCAGTATTTT. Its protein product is CATSVYSTDTQYF.

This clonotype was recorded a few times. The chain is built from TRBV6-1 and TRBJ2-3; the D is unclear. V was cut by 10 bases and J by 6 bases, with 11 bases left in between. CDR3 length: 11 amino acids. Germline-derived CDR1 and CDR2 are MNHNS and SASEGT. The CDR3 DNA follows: TGTGCCATCGTCTTGGTGGATACGCAGTATTTT. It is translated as CAIVLVDTQYF.

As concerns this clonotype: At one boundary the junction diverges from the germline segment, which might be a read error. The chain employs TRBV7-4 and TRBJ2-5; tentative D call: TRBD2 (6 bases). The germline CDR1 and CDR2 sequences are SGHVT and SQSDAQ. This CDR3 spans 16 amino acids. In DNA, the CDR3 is TGTGCCAACAGCTTCCCCGCGGGACTTGGTGGAGAGACCCAGTACTTC. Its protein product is CANSFPAGLGGETQYF.

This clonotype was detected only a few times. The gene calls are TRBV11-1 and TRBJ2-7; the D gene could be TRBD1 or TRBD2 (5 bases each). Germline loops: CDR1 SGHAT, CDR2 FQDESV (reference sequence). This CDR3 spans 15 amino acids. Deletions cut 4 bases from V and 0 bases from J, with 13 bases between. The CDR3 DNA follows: TGTGCCAGCAGCTGGGAGCTTGGGGGCTCCTACGAGCAGTACTTC. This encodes CASSWELGGSYEQYF.

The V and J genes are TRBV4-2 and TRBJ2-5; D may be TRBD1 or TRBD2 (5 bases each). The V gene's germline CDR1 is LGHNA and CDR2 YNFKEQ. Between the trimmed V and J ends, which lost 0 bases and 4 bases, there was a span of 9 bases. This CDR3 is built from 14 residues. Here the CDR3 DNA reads TGTGCCAGCAGCCAAGAGGGGACCGGAGAGACCCAGTACTTC. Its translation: CASSQEGTGETQYF.

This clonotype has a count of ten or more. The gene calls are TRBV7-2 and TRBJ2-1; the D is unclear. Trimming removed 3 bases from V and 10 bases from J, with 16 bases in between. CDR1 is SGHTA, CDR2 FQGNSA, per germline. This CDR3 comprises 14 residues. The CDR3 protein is CASSFSFADGEQFF. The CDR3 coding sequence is TGTGCCAGCAGCTTCTCTTTTGCTGACGGCGAGCAGTTCTTC. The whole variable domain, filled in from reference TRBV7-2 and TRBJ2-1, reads GAGVSQSPSNKVTEKGKDVELRCDPISGHTALYWYRQSLGQGLEFLIYFQGNSAPDKSGLPSDRFSAERTGGSVSTLTIQRTQQEDSAVYLCASSFSFADGEQFFGPGTRLTVL.

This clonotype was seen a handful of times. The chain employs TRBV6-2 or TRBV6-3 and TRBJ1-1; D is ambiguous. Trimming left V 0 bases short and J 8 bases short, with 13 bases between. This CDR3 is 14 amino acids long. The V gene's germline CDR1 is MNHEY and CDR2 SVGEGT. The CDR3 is CASSYSTGSAEAFF. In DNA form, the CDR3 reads TGTGCCAGCAGTTACTCGACGGGATCGGCCGAAGCTTTCTTT.

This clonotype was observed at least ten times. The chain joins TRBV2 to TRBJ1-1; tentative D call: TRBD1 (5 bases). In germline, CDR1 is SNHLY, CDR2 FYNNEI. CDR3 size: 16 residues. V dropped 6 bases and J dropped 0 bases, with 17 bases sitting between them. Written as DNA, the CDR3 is TGTGCCAGCAGGCTTGACAGACCCTCGATGAACACTGAAGCTTTCTTT. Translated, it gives CASRLDRPSMNTEAFF.

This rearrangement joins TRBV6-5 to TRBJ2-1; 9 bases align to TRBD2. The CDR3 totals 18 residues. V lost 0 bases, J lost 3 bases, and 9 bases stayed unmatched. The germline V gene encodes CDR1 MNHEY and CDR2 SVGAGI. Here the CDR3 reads CASSYSMFLAGHYNEQFF. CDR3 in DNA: TGTGCCAGCAGTTACTCGATGTTTCTAGCGGGACACTACAATGAGCAGTTCTTC.

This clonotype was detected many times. The CDR3 DNA is TGTGCCAGCAGCTTGACTAGCGGGAGAAGAGAGACCCAGTACTTC. It yields the protein CASSLTSGRRETQYF. The rearrangement uses TRBV7-2 and TRBJ2-5; 12 bases are a match to TRBD2. After removal of 3 bases from V and 4 bases from J, the junction contained 3 bases not matched to a gene. The CDR3 loop spans 15 amino acids. Germline loops: CDR1 SGHTA, CDR2 FQGNSA. Full variable domain (remainder filled in from reference TRBV7-2 and TRBJ2-5): GAGVSQSPSNKVTEKGKDVELRCDPISGHTALYWYRQSLGQGLEFLIYFQGNSAPDKSGLPSDRFSAERTGGSVSTLTIQRTQQEDSAVYLCASSLTSGRRETQYFGPGTRLLVL.

CDR3 coding DNA: TGTGCCAGCAGCGCGAGGGACAGCTACTATGGCTACACCTTC. The encoded protein is CASSARDSYYGYTF. V gene TRBV7-9 combines with J gene TRBJ1-2; 7 bases are shared with TRBD1. The CDR3 spans 14 residues. From germline, CDR1 is SEHNR and CDR2 FQNEAQ (reference sequence). Germline trimming cut 5 bases from V and 3 bases from J; bases unmatched to any gene: 6.